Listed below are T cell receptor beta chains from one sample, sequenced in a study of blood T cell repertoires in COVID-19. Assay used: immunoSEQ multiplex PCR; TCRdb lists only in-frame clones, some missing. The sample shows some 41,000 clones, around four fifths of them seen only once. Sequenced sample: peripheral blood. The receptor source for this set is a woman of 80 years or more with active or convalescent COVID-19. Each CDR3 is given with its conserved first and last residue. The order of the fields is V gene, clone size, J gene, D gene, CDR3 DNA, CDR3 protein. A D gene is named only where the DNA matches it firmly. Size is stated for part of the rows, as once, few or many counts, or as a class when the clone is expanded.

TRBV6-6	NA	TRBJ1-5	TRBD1	TGTGCCAGCAGTAACCGGGACAGGGGGAATCAGCCCCAGCATTTT	CASSNRDRGNQPQHF
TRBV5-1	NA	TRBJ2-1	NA	TGCGCCAGCAGCCTGGCACGGGAGATCTACAATGAGCAGTTCTTC	CASSLAREIYNEQFF
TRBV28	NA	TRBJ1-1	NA	TGTGCCAGCAGTTTCCCCCCCAGTGCTGAAGCTTTCTTT	CASSFPPSAEAFF
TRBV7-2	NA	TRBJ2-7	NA	TGTGCCAGCAGCTTAGACGGCAGGGCAATGGACGAGCAGTACTTC	CASSLDGRAMDEQYF
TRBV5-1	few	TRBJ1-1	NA	TGCGCCAGCAGAAATACAGGAGTGAACACTGAAGCTTTCTTT	CASRNTGVNTEAFF
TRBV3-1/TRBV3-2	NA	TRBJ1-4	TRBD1	TGTGCCAGCAGCTCTCGGGGGACAGCCTCCCCAACTAATGAAAAACTGTTTTTT	CASSSRGTASPTNEKLFF
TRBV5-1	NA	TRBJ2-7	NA	TGCGCCAGCAGCTTCCAGGGGCCGAGCTCCTACGAGCAGTACTTC	CASSFQGPSSYEQYF
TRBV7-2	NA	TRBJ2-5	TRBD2	TGTGCCAGCAGCTTAGGGGGGACTAGCGGTGCAGAGACCCAGTACTTC	CASSLGGTSGAETQYF
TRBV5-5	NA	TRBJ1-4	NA	TGTGCCAGCAGCCCACTGGGCAGGGGTAATGAAAAACTGTTTTTT	CASSPLGRGNEKLFF
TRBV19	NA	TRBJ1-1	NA	TGTGCCAGTAGTTCATTGGGGCCCACTGAAGCTTTCTTT	CASSSLGPTEAFF
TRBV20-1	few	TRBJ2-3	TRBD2	TGCAGGGGAGGGGATGATACGCAGTATTTT	CRGGDDTQYF
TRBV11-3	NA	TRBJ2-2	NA	TGTGCCAGCAGCTCATATTTCGGGAAAACCGGGGAGCTGTTTTTT	CASSSYFGKTGELFF
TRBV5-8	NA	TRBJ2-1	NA	TGTGCCAGCAGCCAATTGGAGCAGTTCTTC	CASSQLEQFF
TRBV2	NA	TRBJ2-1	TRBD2	TGTGCCAGCACATTACGGGAGGGATGGGACAATGAGCAGTTCTTC	CASTLREGWDNEQFF
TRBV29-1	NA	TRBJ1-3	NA	TGCAGCGTTGAACTGGCAGGGAACTCTGGAAACACCATATATTTT	CSVELAGNSGNTIYF
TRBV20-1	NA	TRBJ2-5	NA	TGCAGTGCTAGTGGGGCCGCGGAGACCCAGTACTTC	CSASGAAETQYF
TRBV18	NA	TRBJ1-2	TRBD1	TGTGCCAGCTCACGCTGGGACAGTAAGGATGGCTACACCTTC	CASSRWDSKDGYTF
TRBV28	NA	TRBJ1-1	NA	TGTGCCAGCAGTTTTGAAGGACAGTTGAACACTGAAGCTTTCTTT	CASSFEGQLNTEAFF
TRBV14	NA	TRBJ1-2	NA	TGTGCCAGCAGCCAAGTAACAGGGCCCCGCTATGGCTACACCTTC	CASSQVTGPRYGYTF
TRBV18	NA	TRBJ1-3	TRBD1	TGTGCCAGCTCACTGACACAGGGGAGAGGAAACACCATATATTTT	CASSLTQGRGNTIYF
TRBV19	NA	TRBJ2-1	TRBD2	TGTGCCACCTGGGGGAGGGCGAACTACAATGAGCAGTTCTTC	CATWGRANYNEQFF
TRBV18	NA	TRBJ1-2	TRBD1	TGTGCCAGCTCAACCGGGACAGAGAACTATGGCTACACCTTC	CASSTGTENYGYTF
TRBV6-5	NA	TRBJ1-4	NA	TGTGCCAGCAGTCAAGAAAAACTGTTTTTT	CASSQEKLFF
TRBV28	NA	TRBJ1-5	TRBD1	TGTGCCAGCAGTTTTGCCGGGACAGGGGTCCAAAAACGACTAAATCAGCCCCAGCATTTT	CASSFAGTGVQKRLNQPQHF
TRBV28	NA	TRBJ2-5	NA	TGTGCCAGCAGTCCCCAGGTTAGGGAGACCCAGTACTTC	CASSPQVRETQYF